Listed here are 5 T cell receptor beta chains from one sample, sequenced in a study of T cell responses to AZD1222 COVID-19 vaccine. TCRdb's table, derived via immunoSEQ multiplex PCR, lists solely in-frame clones and lacks some. The profile covers 100,000 to 150,000 clones, with 88% appearing a single time and roughly 8% taken by the ten largest. Material: peripheral blood, obtained on day 0 of AZD1222 vaccination. These receptors were taken from an adult in good health.

This chain joins TRBV19 and TRBJ1-5; 7 bases line up with TRBD1. The germline V gene has CDR1 LNHDA and CDR2 SQIVND (reference sequence). V was pared by 3 bases and J by 7 bases, with 6 bases of the junction left unmatched. CDR3 length: 14 residues. DNA of the CDR3: TGTGCCAGTAGTATTTCAGGGGACAGACAGCCCCAGCATTTT. Its translation is CASSISGDRQPQHF.

Comment on this clone: The junction departs from germline at one end; a sequencing error may be responsible. This rearrangement joins TRBV7-7 to TRBJ2-3; D ambiguous. The length of the CDR3 is 13 residues. Looked up from germline, CDR1 is SSHAT and CDR2 is FNYEAQ (reference sequence). CDR3 amino acids: CASSLAGRNTQYF. Written as DNA, the CDR3 is TGTGCTAGCAGCCTCGCCGGACGGAATACGCAGTATTTT.

This rearrangement joins TRBV5-1 to TRBJ1-4, with no clear D. This CDR3 is 14 amino acids long. Trimming took off 1 base at V and 5 bases at J, with 9 bases between the two ends. Germline V lookup: CDR1 SGHRS, CDR2 YFSETQ. This CDR3 is CASSLNPQNEKLFF. The CDR3 nucleotides are TGCGCCAGCAGCTTGAATCCCCAAAATGAAAAACTGTTTTTT. The variable domain in full, completed from reference TRBV5-1 and TRBJ1-4, reads KAGVTQTPRYLIKTRGQQVTLSCSPISGHRSVSWYQQTPGQGLQFLFEYFSETQRNKGNFPGRFSGRQFSNSRSEMNVSTLELGDSALYLCASSLNPQNEKLFFGSGTQLSVL.

This clone was detected a few times. CDR3 in DNA: TGTGCCAGCAGCCCGCAAACTACACCCCTCCACTTT. Its protein is CASSPQTTPLHF. The genes are TRBV11-2 and TRBJ1-6; no firm D call. Trimming removed 5 bases at V and 11 bases at J, with 10 bases between. CDR3 size: 12 residues. The germline CDR1 and CDR2 sequences are SGHAT and FQNNGV.

This chain links TRBV19 with TRBJ2-3, with TRBD1 identical over 7 bases. Germline values: CDR1 LNHDA, CDR2 SQIVND (reference sequence). This CDR3 spans 14 amino acids. Trimming removed 3 bases from V and 3 bases from J; junction bases left unmatched: 3. CDR3 sequence reads: CASSIPGGTDTQYF. The CDR3 DNA reads as TGTGCCAGTAGTATCCCAGGGGGTACAGATACGCAGTATTTT.